The present T cell receptor (beta chain) was sequenced within a study of blood T cell repertoires in COVID-19. Study-level information: Acute and convalescent COVID-19 samples came from the United States, Italy and Spain.

Germline V gene sequence: CDR1 SGDLS, CDR2 YYNGEE. V trimming: 0 bases; J trimming: 0 bases; junction bases outside the gene matches: 6. The CDR3 extends over 17 amino acids. Under the authors' procedure: Estimation of nucleated cell counts relied on the amplification of reference gene primers. The repertoire was sequenced with immunoSEQ multiplex PCR; TCRdb's copy has only in-frame clones and lacks some. The V and J calls and clone size come from that table; D and trimming were worked out from the DNA. Of about 190,000 clones listed, more than 75% were seen once; the top ten hold under 6.5%. The sample taken for sequencing was peripheral blood. V usage is TRBV9 and J usage is TRBJ1-1; 9 nucleotides align to TRBD1. The receptor comes from a man between 35 and 55 years old with active or convalescent COVID-19. The CDR3 protein is CASSVGGTGTLNTEAFF. In DNA, the CDR3 is TGTGCCAGCAGCGTAGGCGGGACAGGGACTTTGAACACTGAAGCTTTCTTT.